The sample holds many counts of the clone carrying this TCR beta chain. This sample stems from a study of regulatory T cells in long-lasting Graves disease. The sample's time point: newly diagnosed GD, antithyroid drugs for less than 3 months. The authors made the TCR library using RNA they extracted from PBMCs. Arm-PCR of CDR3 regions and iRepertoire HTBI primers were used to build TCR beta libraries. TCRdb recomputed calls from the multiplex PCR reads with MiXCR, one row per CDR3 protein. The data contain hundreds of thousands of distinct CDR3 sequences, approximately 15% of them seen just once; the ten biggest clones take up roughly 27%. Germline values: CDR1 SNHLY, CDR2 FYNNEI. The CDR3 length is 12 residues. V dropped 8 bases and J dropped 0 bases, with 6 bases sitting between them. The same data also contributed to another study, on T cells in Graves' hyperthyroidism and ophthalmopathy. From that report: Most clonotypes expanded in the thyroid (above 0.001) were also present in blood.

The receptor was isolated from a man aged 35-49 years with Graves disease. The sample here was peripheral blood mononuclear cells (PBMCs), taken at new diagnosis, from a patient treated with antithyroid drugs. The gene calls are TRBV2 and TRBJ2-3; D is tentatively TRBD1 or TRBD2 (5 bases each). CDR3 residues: CASGGSTDTQYF. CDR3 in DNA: TGTGCCAGCGGGGGTAGCACAGATACGCAGTATTTT.